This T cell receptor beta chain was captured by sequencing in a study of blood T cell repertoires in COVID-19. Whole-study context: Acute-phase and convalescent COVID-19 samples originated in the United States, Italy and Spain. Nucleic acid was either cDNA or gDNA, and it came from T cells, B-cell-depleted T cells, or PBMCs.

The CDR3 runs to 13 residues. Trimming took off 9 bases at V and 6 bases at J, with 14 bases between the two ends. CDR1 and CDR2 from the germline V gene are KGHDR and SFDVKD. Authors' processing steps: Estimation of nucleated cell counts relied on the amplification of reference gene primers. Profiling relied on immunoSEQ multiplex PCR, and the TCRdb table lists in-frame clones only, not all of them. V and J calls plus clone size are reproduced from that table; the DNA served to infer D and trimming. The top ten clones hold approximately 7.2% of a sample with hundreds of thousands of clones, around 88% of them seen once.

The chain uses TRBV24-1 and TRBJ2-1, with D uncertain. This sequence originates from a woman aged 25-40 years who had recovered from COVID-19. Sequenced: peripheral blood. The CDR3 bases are TGTGCCACCGAGACGGCGGCGATCAATGAGCAGTTCTTC. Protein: CATETAAINEQFF.